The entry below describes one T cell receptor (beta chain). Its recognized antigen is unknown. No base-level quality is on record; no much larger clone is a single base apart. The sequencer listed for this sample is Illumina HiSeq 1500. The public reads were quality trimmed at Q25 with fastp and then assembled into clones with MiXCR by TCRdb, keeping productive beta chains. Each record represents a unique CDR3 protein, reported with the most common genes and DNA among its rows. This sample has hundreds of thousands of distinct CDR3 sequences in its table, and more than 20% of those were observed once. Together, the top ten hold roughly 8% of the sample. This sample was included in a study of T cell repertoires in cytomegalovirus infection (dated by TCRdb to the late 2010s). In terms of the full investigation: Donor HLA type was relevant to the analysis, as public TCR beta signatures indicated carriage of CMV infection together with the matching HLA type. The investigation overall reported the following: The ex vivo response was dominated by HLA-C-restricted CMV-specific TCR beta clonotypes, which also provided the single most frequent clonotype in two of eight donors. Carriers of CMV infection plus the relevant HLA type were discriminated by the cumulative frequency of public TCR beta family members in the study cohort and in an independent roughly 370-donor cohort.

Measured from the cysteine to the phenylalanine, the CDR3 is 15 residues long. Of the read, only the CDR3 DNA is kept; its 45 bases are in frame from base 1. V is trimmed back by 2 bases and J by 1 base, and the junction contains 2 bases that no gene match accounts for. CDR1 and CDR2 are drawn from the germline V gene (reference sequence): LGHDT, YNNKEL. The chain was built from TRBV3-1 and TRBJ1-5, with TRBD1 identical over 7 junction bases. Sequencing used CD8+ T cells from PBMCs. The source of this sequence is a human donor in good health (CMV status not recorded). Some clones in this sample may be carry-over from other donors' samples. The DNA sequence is TGTGCCAGCAGCCAAACGACAGGGAGCAATCAGCCCCAGCATTTT. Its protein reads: CASSQTTGSNQPQHF.